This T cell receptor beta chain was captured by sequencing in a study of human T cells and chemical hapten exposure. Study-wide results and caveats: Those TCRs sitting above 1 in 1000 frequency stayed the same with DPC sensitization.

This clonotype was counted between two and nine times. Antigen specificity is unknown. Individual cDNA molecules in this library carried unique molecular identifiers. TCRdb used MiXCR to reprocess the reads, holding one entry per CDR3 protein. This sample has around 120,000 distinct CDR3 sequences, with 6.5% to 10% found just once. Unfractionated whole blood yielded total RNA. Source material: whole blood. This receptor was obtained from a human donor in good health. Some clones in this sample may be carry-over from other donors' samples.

CDR3 region: CASSESVSKGYEQYF. The CDR3 nucleotides are TGTGCCAGCAGTGAGTCGGTGTCCAAAGGCTACGAGCAGTACTTC. V and J are TRBV25-1 and TRBJ2-7; D unclear. Germline CDR1 is MGHDK and CDR2 is SYGVNS. This CDR3 is built from 15 residues. V lost 3 bases and J lost 3, with 15 bases in between.